This TCR beta chain was documented in a study of Graves' ophthalmopathy and Graves' hyperthyroidism. Germline V gene sequence: CDR1 GTSNPN, CDR2 SVGIG (reference sequence). J was trimmed by 2 bases and V by 1 base; bases with no gene match: 9. This CDR3 is 16 amino acids long. RNA transcripts were the source from which TCR beta CDR3 regions were amplified. First-round RT-PCR with HTBI primers preceded a second-round multiplex PCR. Via MiXCR, TCRdb re-called the multiplex PCR reads, giving one row per CDR3 protein. The sample records 400,000 to 500,000 distinct CDR3 sequences, around 20% being singletons. The stable label applied to hyperthyroidism with no ophthalmopathy within 18 months of follow-up. It was on clinical symptoms, serum thyroxine, TRAb, thyroid ultrasound and orbital computed tomography that diagnosis relied.

The sequence was collected from a woman aged 18-29 years with stable Graves' hyperthyroidism. The sample comprised peripheral blood. The chain recombines TRBV30 with TRBJ1-2, with 8 bases identical to TRBD1. CDR3 protein: CAWSGGGQGVNYGYTF. The CDR3 DNA is TGTGCCTGGAGTGGCGGAGGACAGGGAGTGAACTATGGCTACACCTTC.